The next 9 T cell receptor beta chains were all read from a single sample in a study of cytomegalovirus exposure and HLA in healthy donors. PCR amplification relied on 60 Vbeta primers (plus 13 Jbeta primers). Using immunoSEQ multiplex PCR, the repertoire was profiled, and TCRdb retains in-frame clones only, with some absent. In the table there are about 210,000 clones, 75% to 80% of which are singletons. Sequencing was performed on PBMCs. All receptors come from a male donor in good health and CMV-seronegative.

The chain uses TRBV28 and TRBJ2-7; TRBD2 agrees at 9 bases. The CDR3 is 15 residues long. Germline assignment: CDR1 MDHEN and CDR2 SYDVKM. J was trimmed by 2 bases and V by 8 bases; bases with no gene match: 10. The CDR3 sequence is CASATGGRVTYEQYF. CDR3 sequence (DNA): TGTGCCAGCGCCACGGGCGGGAGGGTCACCTACGAGCAGTACTTC. The full variable domain, with the rest looked up from reference TRBV28 and TRBJ2-7, is DVKVTQSSRYLVKRTGEKVFLECVQDMDHENMFWYRQDPGLGLRLIYFSYDVKMKEKGDIPEGYSVSREKKERFSLILESASTNQTSMYLCASATGGRVTYEQYFGPGTRLTVT.

This clone appeared a single time. CDR3 bases: TGTGCCAGCAGCTCCATAGCGGGAGACGAGGCCCAGTACTTC. Its translation is CASSSIAGDEAQYF. This sequence joins TRBV7-6 and TRBJ2-5; 9 nucleotides align to TRBD2. The CDR3 is 14 residues long. From germline, CDR1 is SGHVS and CDR2 FNYEAQ. J gave up 9 bases and V 4 bases, and 9 bases lay outside the gene matches.

The chain couples TRBV27 to TRBJ2-7; maybe TRBD2 (5 bases). Germline-derived CDR1 and CDR2 are MNHEY and SMNVEV (reference sequence). V was pared by 2 bases and J by 5 bases, with 16 bases between. The CDR3 runs to 15 residues. The CDR3 loop is CASSLGGRGVDEQYF. The CDR3 bases are TGTGCCAGCAGTTTAGGAGGCCGTGGTGTTGACGAGCAGTACTTC.

The chain carries TRBV6-1 and TRBJ1-6; weak D call: TRBD1 (5 bases). The V end was cut by 1 base, the J end by 7 bases, with 11 bases between. Per the germline V gene, CDR1 is MNHNS and CDR2 is SASEGT. The CDR3 spans 15 residues. The CDR3, as DNA: TGTGCCAGCAGTGAAGGGAGGGGATACAATTCACCCCTCCACTTT. As protein: CASSEGRGYNSPLHF.

J is TRBJ2-1 and V is TRBV4-3; a possible D gene is TRBD1 (5 bases). The germline CDR1 and CDR2 sequences are LGHNA and YSLEER. CDR3 size: 15 residues. The V end lost 0 bases, the J end lost 2 bases, and 8 bases lay between the germline ends. The DNA for the CDR3 is TGCGCCAGCAGCCAAGATGGGGCCCCCTACAATGAGCAGTTCTTC. Translation gives CASSQDGAPYNEQFF.

The CDR3: CASSPTPGLEMSNEQFF. CDR3 bases: TGTGCCAGCAGCCCAACACCGGGACTAGAAATGAGCAATGAGCAGTTCTTC. The chain couples TRBV9 to TRBJ2-1; 8 bases line up with TRBD2. The CDR3 contains 17 residues. V gave up 4 bases and J gave up 6 bases; unmatched junction bases: 15. Germline lookup yields CDR1 SGDLS and CDR2 YYNGEE.

V usage is TRBV5-1 and J usage is TRBJ2-7, with a tentative D call TRBD2 (5 bases). CDR1 SGHRS and CDR2 YFSETQ come from the germline V gene. CDR3 length: 13 residues. Trimming took off 5 bases at V and 3 bases at J, with 12 bases between the two ends. The CDR3 reads CASRGAGVYEQYF. The CDR3 coding sequence is TGCGCCAGCAGAGGCGCGGGCGTCTACGAGCAGTACTTC. Based on the CDR3 plus reference TRBV5-1 and TRBJ2-7, the full variable domain is KAGVTQTPRYLIKTRGQQVTLSCSPISGHRSVSWYQQTPGQGLQFLFEYFSETQRNKGNFPGRFSGRQFSNSRSEMNVSTLELGDSALYLCASRGAGVYEQYFGPGTRLTVT.

V and J are TRBV7-9 and TRBJ2-7; D remains unclear. CDR1 is SEHNR, CDR2 FQNEAQ, per germline (reference sequence). Between the trimmed V and J ends, which lost 4 bases and 4 bases, there was a span of 8 bases. This CDR3 has 12 amino acids. The CDR3 here is CASSSGFYEQYF. The CDR3 DNA follows: TGTGCCAGCAGCTCCGGGTTTTACGAGCAGTACTTC.

The chain has TRBV6-5 and TRBJ2-1, with a weak D call TRBD2 (6 bases). The V gene lost 0 bases and the J gene lost 5 bases, with 14 bases spanning the gap. CDR3 size: 16 residues. Germline lookup yields CDR1 MNHEY and CDR2 SVGAGI. The CDR3 protein is CASSYSGWTKNNEQFF. For the CDR3, the DNA is TGTGCCAGCAGTTACTCGGGGTGGACTAAAAACAATGAGCAGTTCTTC.